This is a list of T cell receptor beta chains from one sample in a study of T cell therapy after organ transplantation. Their recognized antigens are unknown. Profiling relied on immunoSEQ multiplex PCR, and the TCRdb table lists in-frame clones only, not all of them. The sample lists around 50,000 clones; 94% were seen once. The material sequenced was CD8+ T cells from blood, taken before autologous CMV-specific T cell therapy. Receptors were obtained from a human patient who had received a solid organ transplant and had CMV disease. Each CDR3 is given with its conserved first and last residue. The D gene is left open where the match is weak. Expanded clones get a size class; other rows say once, few or many, or leave the size out.

d_call j_call clone_size v_call cdr3_aa cdr3_nt
NA TRBJ1-1 NA TRBV19 CASSIIGSGTEAFF TGTGCCAGTAGTATTATCGGGTCCGGGACTGAAGCTTTCTTT
TRBD1 TRBJ2-6 NA TRBV4-2 CASSQLRDSARSGANVLTF TGTGCCAGCAGCCAATTAAGGGACAGCGCCCGCTCTGGGGCCAACGTCCTGACTTTC
NA TRBJ1-4 NA TRBV13 CASRPSDRNEKLFF TGTGCCAGCAGACCATCAGACAGGAATGAAAAACTGTTTTTT
NA TRBJ1-2 NA TRBV27 CASRPSIGIIYGYTF TGTGCCAGCAGGCCCTCGATAGGGATTATCTATGGCTACACCTTC
NA TRBJ1-1 NA TRBV19 CASSIRTDTEAFF TGTGCCAGTAGTATAAGGACAGACACTGAAGCTTTCTTT
TRBD2 TRBJ2-7 NA TRBV4-3 CASSQSSSGYEQYF TGCGCCAGCAGCCAAAGCTCTAGCGGTTACGAGCAGTACTTC
NA TRBJ1-6 NA TRBV28 CASSSGASSYNSPLHF TGTGCCAGCAGTTCGGGGGCCAGCTCCTATAATTCACCCCTCCACTTT
NA TRBJ2-3 NA TRBV9 CASSVRRVPDTQYF TGTGCCAGCAGCGTCCGGAGGGTGCCAGATACGCAGTATTTT
NA TRBJ1-2 NA TRBV5-1 CASSLSTAYGYTF TGCGCCAGCAGCTTATCTACAGCCTATGGCTACACCTTC
NA TRBJ2-7 NA TRBV5-8 CASSLASLLYEQYF TGTGCCAGCAGCTTAGCCAGCCTTCTCTACGAGCAGTACTTC
TRBD1 TRBJ1-1 once TRBV6-5 CASSLGSGTVEAFF TGTGCCAGCAGTTTGGGCTCCGGGACAGTTGAAGCTTTCTTT
NA TRBJ2-7 NA TRBV10-2 CASSDNYEQYF TGCGCCAGCAGTGACAACTACGAGCAGTACTTC
NA TRBJ1-5 few TRBV27 CASSWGQDGQPQHF TGTGCCAGCAGTTGGGGGCAGGACGGACAGCCCCAGCATTTT
NA TRBJ2-1 NA TRBV4-1 CASSQEDLGGKWDEQFF TGCGCCAGCAGCCAAGAGGACCTGGGGGGCAAGTGGGATGAGCAGTTCTTC
NA TRBJ2-7 NA TRBV11-2 CASSTHLTAAYEQYF TGTGCCAGCAGCACCCACCTGACAGCTGCCTACGAGCAGTACTTC
NA TRBJ1-1 NA TRBV11-2 CASILDRRNTEAFF TGTGCCAGCATTCTTGACAGGAGGAACACTGAAGCTTTCTTT
NA TRBJ2-2 NA TRBV30 CAWSVEENTGELFF TGTGCCTGGAGTGTGGAAGAAAACACCGGGGAGCTGTTTTTT
NA TRBJ2-7 NA TRBV7-9 CASGQYYEQYF TGTGCCTCGGGGCAGTACTACGAGCAGTACTTC
NA TRBJ1-2 NA TRBV6-5 CASSGAKRNYGYTF TGTGCCAGCAGTGGGGCAAAGCGCAACTATGGCTACACCTTC
NA TRBJ1-1 NA TRBV19 CASSPGGAEAFF TGTGCCAGTAGCCCGGGGGGTGCTGAAGCTTTCTTT
NA TRBJ2-1 NA TRBV6-5 CASSYPGDNEQFF TGTGCCAGCAGTTACCCAGGGGACAATGAGCAGTTCTTC
NA TRBJ2-7 NA TRBV14 CASSQGGFSYEQYF TGTGCCAGCAGCCAGGGGGGATTCTCCTACGAGCAGTACTTC
NA TRBJ2-1 NA TRBV13 CASSLSGQNEQFF TGTGCCAGCAGCTTATCCGGTCAGAATGAGCAGTTCTTC
NA TRBJ1-2 NA TRBV5-1 CASSLVQGGNYGYTF TGCGCCAGCAGCTTGGTCCAGGGTGGTAACTATGGCTACACCTTC
NA TRBJ1-5 NA TRBV6-1 CASSEARGYSNQPQHF TGTGCCAGCAGTGAAGCTAGGGGGTATAGCAATCAGCCCCAGCATTTT
TRBD1 TRBJ2-1 few TRBV7-6 CASRPGQGDEQFF TGTGCCAGTCGCCCGGGACAGGGCGATGAGCAGTTCTTC
NA TRBJ1-4 NA TRBV23-1 CASSRLFDRGNEKLFF TGCGCCAGCAGTCGACTCTTCGACCGTGGTAATGAAAAACTGTTTTTT
NA TRBJ1-2 NA TRBV4-1 CASSQDLGYTF TGCGCCAGCAGCCAAGATCTGGGCTACACCTTC
TRBD1 TRBJ1-4 NA TRBV6-1 CASGDSQNEKLFF TGTGCCAGCGGGGACAGCCAGAATGAAAAACTGTTTTTT
NA TRBJ2-7 NA TRBV2 CASSEEVPFSYEQYF TGTGCCAGCAGTGAAGAAGTTCCCTTCTCCTACGAGCAGTACTTC
NA TRBJ2-1 NA TRBV18 CASSVKGLSRSYNEQFF TGTGCCAGCTCCGTAAAGGGACTTTCGCGCTCCTACAATGAGCAGTTCTTC
TRBD1 TRBJ1-1 NA TRBV9 CASSFIGQGGNTEAFF TGTGCCAGCAGCTTCATAGGACAGGGGGGTAACACTGAAGCTTTCTTT
NA TRBJ1-4 NA TRBV7-9 CASSLDGRMNEKLFF TGTGCCAGCAGCTTAGATGGGCGGATGAATGAAAAACTGTTTTTT
TRBD1 TRBJ1-1 NA TRBV30 CAWGGGQGYTEAFF TGTGCCTGGGGAGGAGGACAGGGCTACACTGAAGCTTTCTTT
TRBD2 TRBJ2-5 NA TRBV5-1 CASSFAGDLQETQYF TGCGCCAGCAGCTTCGCGGGGGACCTCCAAGAGACCCAGTACTTC
TRBD1 TRBJ1-6 NA TRBV7-9 CASSEGTGGLGSYNSPLHF TGTGCCAGCAGCGAGGGGACAGGGGGTCTGGGGTCCTATAATTCACCCCTCCACTTT
NA TRBJ2-7 NA TRBV6-1 CASSEYKGQGYEQYF TGTGCCAGCAGTGAATACAAGGGGCAGGGATACGAGCAGTACTTC
NA TRBJ2-2 NA TRBV13 CASSPLGGSNTGELFF TGTGCCAGCAGCCCACTAGGGGGTTCGAACACCGGGGAGCTGTTTTTT
TRBD2 TRBJ2-2 NA TRBV4-2 CASSHVAGIGNTGELFF TGTGCCAGCAGCCATGTAGCGGGAATCGGAAACACCGGGGAGCTGTTTTTT
NA TRBJ2-7 NA TRBV5-6 CASSSFDGEQYF TGTGCCAGCAGCTCCTTTGATGGCGAGCAGTACTTC
TRBD2 TRBJ2-7 NA TRBV19 CASSIVPGGVQYF TGTGCCAGTAGTATAGTCCCGGGAGGAGTGCAGTACTTC
NA TRBJ1-4 NA TRBV11-2 CASSSPWTGLVGSNEKLFF TGTGCCAGCAGCTCCCCATGGACGGGCTTAGTGGGGTCTAATGAAAAACTGTTTTTT